A selection of T cell receptor beta chains follows, all from one sample in a study of T-cell memory formation after mild COVID-19. Each CDR3 protein gets one entry after TCRdb re-called the 5' RACE reads with MiXCR. The table lists 70,000 to 100,000 distinct CDR3 sequences, about an eighth of them singletons. The source material was PBMCs or a T cell subset sorted from them (not recorded which). The receptors were gathered from an adult woman who had mild COVID-19 (a few samples of this study predate the infection). Cell type and time point are not known. Each CDR3 is given with its conserved first and last residue. The order of the fields is CDR3 protein, CDR3 DNA, V gene, D gene, J gene, clone size. D genes are given only for firm matches. A row's size may be missing; if present it is once, few, many or a size class.

CASSRPFDEKLFF TGTGCCAGCAGCAGGCCCTTCGATGAAAAACTGTTTTTT TRBV7-9 . TRBJ1-4 .
CASSLGLAGIDEQYF TGCGCCAGCAGCTTAGGACTAGCGGGGATTGACGAGCAGTACTTC TRBV5-1 TRBD2 TRBJ2-7 few
CASSSWDEQFF TGTGCCAGCAGTTCCTGGGATGAGCAGTTCTTC TRBV6-6 . TRBJ2-1 few
CASSLSYREDNEQFF TGTGCCAGCAGTTTATCCTACAGGGAAGACAATGAGCAGTTCTTC TRBV12-3/TRBV12-4 . TRBJ2-1 few
CASSLAFSGGSTDTQYF TGCGCCAGCAGCTTGGCATTCTCTGGTGGATCCACAGATACGCAGTATTTT TRBV5-1 . TRBJ2-3 many
CASSGPASGNEQFF TGTGCCAGCAGCGGACCGGCCTCGGGCAATGAGCAGTTCTTC TRBV9 . TRBJ2-1 .
CAIRGDRGRGEQFF TGTGCCATCAGGGGGGACAGGGGGCGAGGTGAGCAGTTCTTC TRBV10-3 TRBD1 TRBJ2-1 many
CASSYEGDVAVGDTQYF TGTGCCAGCAGTTACGAGGGGGACGTCGCCGTTGGGGATACGCAGTATTTT TRBV6-6 . TRBJ2-3 .
CASSLLPGTGANVLTF TGTGCCAGCAGTTTACTCCCAGGGACTGGGGCCAACGTCCTGACTTTC TRBV27 . TRBJ2-6 .
CATSDWTSGGADTQYF TGTGCCACCAGTGATTGGACTAGCGGCGGGGCAGATACGCAGTATTTT TRBV24-1 TRBD2 TRBJ2-3 few
CASSTSAGNQPQHF TGTGCCAGTAGTACGTCGGCGGGGAATCAGCCCCAGCATTTT TRBV19 . TRBJ1-5 .
CASSLYRAYEQYF TGTGCCAGCAGCTTGTATAGGGCCTACGAGCAGTACTTC TRBV5-6 . TRBJ2-7 few
CASSQVGRDNQPQHF TGCGCCAGCAGCCAAGTCGGAAGAGACAATCAGCCCCAGCATTTT TRBV4-1 . TRBJ1-5 .
CASSYGSTYEQYF TGTGCCAGCAGCTATGGATCGACCTACGAGCAGTACTTC TRBV7-8 . TRBJ2-7 few
CATSDFPDTQYF TGTGCCACCAGTGATTTCCCAGATACGCAGTATTTT TRBV24-1 . TRBJ2-3 .
CASSVVGGGDTGELFF TGTGCCAGCAGCGTAGTCGGAGGGGGCGACACCGGGGAGCTGTTTTTT TRBV9 . TRBJ2-2 few
CASSLVPGDTQYF TGCGCCAGCAGCTTGGTTCCGGGGGATACGCAGTATTTT TRBV5-1 . TRBJ2-3 many
CASSYGPGQGGYGYTF TGTGCCAGCAGTTACGGTCCGGGACAGGGGGGCTATGGCTACACCTTC TRBV27 TRBD1 TRBJ1-2 few
CASSQANEQFF TGCGCCAGCAGCCAGGCGAATGAGCAGTTCTTC TRBV4-3 . TRBJ2-1 few
CASKDPYEQYF TGTGCCAGCAAGGACCCTTACGAGCAGTACTTC TRBV2 . TRBJ2-7 .
CASSFRLDGNEQFF TGTGCCAGCAGCTTCCGACTAGACGGCAATGAGCAGTTCTTC TRBV7-2 . TRBJ2-1 few
CASSFSDNEQFF TGCGCCAGCAGCTTCTCTGACAATGAGCAGTTCTTC TRBV5-1 . TRBJ2-1 few
CASSQTSGRGPDTQYF TGTGCCAGCAGTCAGACTAGCGGGAGAGGTCCAGATACGCAGTATTTT TRBV6-2/TRBV6-3 TRBD2 TRBJ2-3 .
CASSQVAGVAEQYF TGTGCCAGCAGCCAAGTAGCGGGAGTCGCCGAGCAGTACTTC TRBV14 TRBD2 TRBJ2-7 .
CASRWTGDTGELFF TGTGCCAGCAGATGGACAGGGGACACCGGGGAGCTGTTTTTT TRBV12-3/TRBV12-4 TRBD1 TRBJ2-2 .
CASSPGPIPEAFF TGCGCCAGCAGCCCCGGCCCCATCCCTGAAGCTTTCTTT TRBV4-1 . TRBJ1-1 few
CASSMPGQGMYEQYF TGCGCCAGCAGCATGCCGGGACAGGGCATGTACGAGCAGTACTTC TRBV5-1 TRBD1 TRBJ2-7 many
CASSLEGPGTGAGEQYF TGTGCCAGCAGCTTAGAGGGGCCGGGGACAGGGGCGGGCGAGCAGTACTTC TRBV11-2 TRBD1 TRBJ2-7 few
CASSLPRGREKGSPLHF TGTGCCAGCAGCCTACCCAGGGGGCGCGAAAAGGGTTCACCCCTCCACTTT TRBV12-3/TRBV12-4 TRBD1 TRBJ1-6 .
CASSLPTSGVTDTQYF TGTGCCAGCAGCTTGCCGACTAGCGGGGTGACAGATACGCAGTATTTT TRBV7-9 TRBD2 TRBJ2-3 few
CASTSGLAGVWDTQYF TGTGCCAGCACCTCGGGACTAGCGGGAGTTTGGGATACGCAGTATTTT TRBV12-3/TRBV12-4 TRBD2 TRBJ2-3 .
CASSSFSVNEQFF TGTGCCAGCAGCTCCTTTAGTGTTAATGAGCAGTTCTTC TRBV7-2 . TRBJ2-1 .
CSVERDRVSYFSNQPQHF TGCAGCGTTGAACGGGACAGGGTGTCCTACTTTAGCAATCAGCCCCAGCATTTT TRBV29-1 TRBD1 TRBJ1-5 .
CASSVAAEQNIQYF TGTGCCAGCAGCGTAGCAGCGGAACAAAACATTCAGTACTTC TRBV9 . TRBJ2-4 .
CASSRLRGQSGDGQPQHF TGCGCCAGCAGCCGCCTTAGGGGGCAATCAGGTGACGGACAGCCCCAGCATTTT TRBV4-1 TRBD1 TRBJ1-5 .
CASSLVIAGERDTQYF TGTGCCAGCAGCTTAGTTATAGCGGGGGAGAGAGATACGCAGTATTTT TRBV7-9 TRBD2 TRBJ2-3 .
CASSQDLRVQETQYF TGTGCCAGCAGCCAAGATTTAAGGGTACAAGAGACCCAGTACTTC TRBV3-1 . TRBJ2-5 few
CASSSPTGYTGELFF TGTGCCAGCAGCTCCCCGACAGGTTACACCGGGGAGCTGTTTTTT TRBV7-9 . TRBJ2-2 .
CASSVSRLASYNEQFF TGTGCCAGCAGCGTATCCAGGCTAGCGTCCTACAATGAGCAGTTCTTC TRBV9 . TRBJ2-1 .
CASSLGQLNNEQFF TGTGCCAGCAGCCTCGGACAGCTAAACAATGAGCAGTTCTTC TRBV7-6 . TRBJ2-1 .
CASSLGDREVNEQFF TGTGCCAGCAGCTTGGGGGACAGGGAGGTCAATGAGCAGTTCTTC TRBV5-4 TRBD1 TRBJ2-1 .
CAWDQGGSPLHF TGTGCCTGGGACCAGGGAGGTTCACCCCTCCACTTT TRBV30 . TRBJ1-6 .
CASSQDFRTSYNEQFF TGCGCCAGCAGCCAAGATTTTCGGACCTCCTACAATGAGCAGTTCTTC TRBV4-3 . TRBJ2-1 few
CASSLWRMDSNTEAFF TGTGCCAGCAGCCTATGGCGGATGGACTCCAACACTGAAGCTTTCTTT TRBV11-2 . TRBJ1-1 .
CASSEWTSGYYEQYF TGTGCCAGCAGCGAATGGACTAGCGGTTACTACGAGCAGTACTTC TRBV7-9 TRBD2 TRBJ2-7 few
CASSGGGTSQFF TGTGCCAGCAGTGGAGGTGGGACTAGCCAGTTCTTC TRBV25-1 TRBD2 TRBJ2-1 .
CASSSPDPGPNEQFF TGTGCCAGCAGCTCCCCGGACCCGGGCCCAAATGAGCAGTTCTTC TRBV7-2 . TRBJ2-1 few
CASTPHPGLEQFF TGTGCCAGCACCCCGCATCCAGGTTTAGAGCAGTTCTTC TRBV12-3/TRBV12-4 . TRBJ2-1 .
CASSQAGGDWEQYF TGCGCCAGCAGCCAGGCGGGGGGCGACTGGGAGCAGTACTTC TRBV4-1 TRBD2 TRBJ2-7 many
CASSPRDTVGETQYF TGTGCCAGCAGCCCGAGAGACACCGTGGGGGAGACCCAGTACTTC TRBV11-3 . TRBJ2-5 .
CASSLVGEGVNTEAFF TGTGCCAGCAGCTTGGTGGGGGAAGGCGTGAACACTGAAGCTTTCTTT TRBV7-9 . TRBJ1-1 few
CASSQEVSDYEQYF TGCGCCAGCAGCCAAGAAGTCTCGGACTACGAGCAGTACTTC TRBV4-1 . TRBJ2-7 few
CSVLAGVDRTGANVLTF TGCAGCGTTCTAGCGGGAGTTGATAGAACTGGGGCCAACGTCCTGACTTTC TRBV29-1 TRBD2 TRBJ2-6 .
CASSLAHFGTGELFF TGTGCCAGCAGCTTAGCGCATTTTGGAACCGGGGAGCTGTTTTTT TRBV7-8 . TRBJ2-2 .
CSARSPGTQYEQFF TGCAGTGCTAGGTCGCCAGGGACCCAATATGAGCAGTTCTTC TRBV20-1 . TRBJ2-1 .
CASSPRGGHYNEQFF TGTGCCAGCAGCCCTAGAGGGGGACATTACAATGAGCAGTTCTTC TRBV14 . TRBJ2-1 few
CATSGRGQPQRSGELFF TGTGCCACCAGCGGCCGGGGGCAGCCCCAAAGAAGCGGGGAGCTGTTTTTT TRBV15 . TRBJ2-2 .
CATSDFIGETQYF TGTGCCACCAGTGACTTCATCGGAGAGACCCAGTACTTC TRBV24-1 . TRBJ2-5 few
CARSLGRKLHDTGELFF TGTGCCAGAAGCTTGGGGCGGAAACTACACGACACCGGGGAGCTGTTTTTT TRBV5-3 . TRBJ2-2 .